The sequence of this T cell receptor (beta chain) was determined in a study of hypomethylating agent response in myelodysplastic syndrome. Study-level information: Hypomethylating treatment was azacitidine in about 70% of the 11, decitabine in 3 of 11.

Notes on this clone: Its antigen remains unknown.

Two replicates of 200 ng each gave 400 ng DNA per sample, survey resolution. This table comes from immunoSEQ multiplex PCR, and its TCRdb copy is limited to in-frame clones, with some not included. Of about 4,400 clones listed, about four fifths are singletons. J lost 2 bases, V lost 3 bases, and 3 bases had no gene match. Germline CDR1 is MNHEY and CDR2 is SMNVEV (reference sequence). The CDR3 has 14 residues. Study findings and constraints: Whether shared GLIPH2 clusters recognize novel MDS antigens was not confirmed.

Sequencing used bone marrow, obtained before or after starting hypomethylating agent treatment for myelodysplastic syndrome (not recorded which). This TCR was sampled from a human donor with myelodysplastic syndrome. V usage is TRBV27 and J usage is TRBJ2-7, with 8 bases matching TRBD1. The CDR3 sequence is CASSFTGGTYEQYF. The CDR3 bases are TGTGCCAGCAGTTTTACAGGGGGAACCTACGAGCAGTACTTC.